Below, 25 T cell receptor beta chains from the same sample are listed, as sequenced in a study of blood T cells in healthy people across ages. Through a sample-barcoded 5' primer and a J-beta primer mix, a second PCR was run for about 6 to 11 cycles. MiXCR, run by TCRdb on the 5' RACE reads, gives a single entry per CDR3 protein. The data contain about 780,000 distinct CDR3 sequences, 46% of them singletons. Material for sequencing was blood. The receptors stem from a man aged 80 or over in good health.

The rearrangement links TRBV20-1 to TRBJ2-5, with 7 bases matching TRBD1. This CDR3 is built from 15 residues. V shed 5 bases, J shed 5 bases, and the junction held 14 bases outside the gene matches. The germline gives CDR1 DFQATT, CDR2 SNEGSKA (reference sequence). The CDR3 bases are TGCAGTGCTCCCCTTTTGACGACAGGGTTGGAGACCCAGTACTTC. This encodes CSAPLLTTGLETQYF.

This clonotype showed up just a few times. The rearrangement links TRBV7-3 to TRBJ2-5, with 7 bases matching TRBD2. The DNA matches TRBJ2-7 better at its end, which makes the J call doubtful. The CDR3 totals 13 residues. The V gene's germline CDR1 is SGHTA and CDR2 FQGTGA. The DNA of the CDR3 is TGTGCCAGCAGCCTAGCTGGGACTACCGAGCAGTACTTC. It yields the protein CASSLAGTTEQYF.

The V gene is TRBV5-4, the J gene TRBJ2-5, with D perhaps TRBD1 (6 bases). Germline V gene lookup returns CDR1 SGHNT and CDR2 YYREEE (reference sequence). There are 14 residues in the CDR3. V lost 1 base, J lost 11 bases, and 18 bases lay in between. CDR3 residues: CASSLYRARNEQYF. The CDR3 DNA sequence: TGTGCCAGCAGCTTGTACAGGGCCAGGAATGAGCAGTACTTC.

This clonotype was found a few times. Being one base from a much bigger clone, this may be a read error. The V and J genes are TRBV5-1 and TRBJ2-1; no definite D call. The end of the DNA aligns better with TRBJ2-7, so the J call may be wrong. The germline CDR1 and CDR2 sequences are SGHRS and YFSETQ. The CDR3 is 12 amino acids. CDR3 DNA: TGCGCCAGCAGCCCCCCCAACAATGAGCAGTACTTC. It yields the protein CASSPPNNEQYF.

This clonotype appeared once. The junction departs from the called germline gene at one end, perhaps through a read error. The CDR3 spells CSARVGGTSYEQHF. The CDR3 bases are TGCAGTGCTAGAGTTGGCGGGACCTCCTACGAGCAGCACTTC. This chain joins TRBV20-1 and TRBJ2-7; tentatively, D is TRBD2 (6 bases). CDR1 is DFQATT and CDR2 is SNEGSKA in the germline V gene (reference sequence). The CDR3 spans 14 residues.

This clonotype has more than one count but fewer than ten. The chain joins TRBV11-3 to TRBJ2-1; TRBD2 matches at 8 bases. This CDR3 comprises 15 residues. V was pared by 5 bases and J by 6 bases, with 9 bases of the junction left unmatched. CDR1 SGHNT and CDR2 YENEEA come from the germline V gene. As DNA, the CDR3 is TGTGCCAGCAGCGCCTTGACGGGAGGGATCAATGAGCAGTTCTTC. As protein: CASSALTGGINEQFF. Filled out from reference TRBV11-3 and TRBJ2-1, the complete variable domain reads EAGVVQSPRYKIIEKKQPVAFWCNPISGHNTLYWYLQNLGQGPELLIRYENEEAVDDSQLPKDRFSAERLKGVDSTLKIQPAELGDSAVYLCASSALTGGINEQFFGPGTRLTVL.

The CDR3 spells CASSYQPGSSGNTIYF. In nucleotides, the CDR3 is TGTGCCAGCAGCTATCAACCAGGGAGCTCTGGAAACACCATATATTTT. The V call is TRBV7-2, the J call TRBJ1-3, with D perhaps matching TRBD1 (5 bases). Looked up from germline, CDR1 is SGHTA and CDR2 is FQGNSA. V dropped 4 bases and J dropped 0 bases, with 13 bases sitting between them. This CDR3 is built from 16 residues.

This clonotype was seen many times. The chain combines TRBV11-1 with TRBJ2-1; 7 bases line up with TRBD2. Germline values: CDR1 SGHAT, CDR2 FQDESV (reference sequence). Unmatched junction bases numbered 3, after V lost 8 bases and J lost 2 bases. The CDR3 is 13 amino acids. The CDR3 nucleotides read TGTGCCAGCTGGGGGGGGACCTACAATGAGCAGTTCTTC. Translation gives CASWGGTYNEQFF.

The rearrangement links TRBV7-2 to TRBJ2-7; D is possibly TRBD1 (6 bases). V lost 5 bases, J lost 2 bases, and 13 bases lay in between. This CDR3 spans 14 amino acids. Per the germline V gene, CDR1 is SGHTA and CDR2 is FQGNSA. DNA for the CDR3: TGTGCCAGCAGCCCCGACAGGTGGACCTACGAGCAGTACTTC. It codes for CASSPDRWTYEQYF.

This clonotype appeared a few times. This chain joins TRBV6-6 and TRBJ1-2; D gene unclear. The CDR3 loop spans 14 amino acids. Looked up from germline, CDR1 is MNHNY and CDR2 is SVGAGI (reference sequence). Trimming removed 0 bases at V and 3 bases at J, with 8 bases between. The CDR3 DNA sequence: TGTGCCAGCAGTTACTCCTCGGGGTACTATGGCTACACCTTC. This gives the protein CASSYSSGYYGYTF.

The chain recombines TRBV20-1 with TRBJ2-5; 11 nucleotides line up with TRBD2. The V and J ends lost 6 bases and 2 bases, in that order; junction bases with no gene match: 8. CDR3 length equals 15 residues. Germline CDR1 reads DFQATT; CDR2 reads SNEGSKA (reference sequence). The chain's CDR3 is CSAAAGTSGQETQYF. The CDR3 DNA is TGCAGTGCCGCCGCCGGGACTAGCGGTCAAGAGACCCAGTACTTC.

This clonotype was seen many times. The genes are TRBV27 and TRBJ2-5, with a tentative D call TRBD2 (6 bases). Germline loops: CDR1 MNHEY, CDR2 SMNVEV (reference sequence). Trimming pared 5 bases from V and 3 bases from J, leaving 13 bases between. This CDR3 has 14 amino acids. CDR3 residues: CASSPRGIKETQYF. Here the CDR3 DNA reads TGTGCCAGCAGTCCCCGGGGGATAAAAGAGACCCAGTACTTC.

This clonotype showed up just a few times. This sequence joins TRBV19 and TRBJ1-2; D is possibly TRBD1 (6 bases). This CDR3 is built from 12 residues. Germline-derived CDR1 and CDR2 are LNHDA and SQIVND (reference sequence). V lost 1 base, J lost 6 bases, and 6 bases lay in between. The CDR3 nucleotides read TGTGCCAGTAGTATAGGACAGGATGGCTACACCTTC. This gives the protein CASSIGQDGYTF.

This clonotype was found a few times. The V gene is TRBV6-4, the J gene TRBJ2-1, with D perhaps matching TRBD1 or TRBD2 (5 bases each). V was trimmed by 4 bases and J by 7 bases, leaving 17 bases between them. The CDR3 consists of 15 residues. In germline, CDR1 is MRHNA, CDR2 SNTAGT. The CDR3 sequence: CASSAAGTARNEQFF. CDR3 bases: TGTGCCAGCAGTGCCGCAGGGACCGCCCGGAATGAGCAGTTCTTC.

The V gene is TRBV29-1, the J gene TRBJ2-3; TRBD2 aligns across 9 bases. Germline V lookup: CDR1 SQVTM, CDR2 ANQGSEA. This CDR3 spans 13 amino acids. J was trimmed by 6 bases and V by 7 bases; bases with no gene match: 8. The CDR3 DNA reads TGCAGCGCACCGGGACTAGCTGTGGATACGCAGTATTTT. Translation: CSAPGLAVDTQYF.

The V and J genes are TRBV5-1 and TRBJ2-2; no firm D call. The CDR3 extends over 16 amino acids. Trimming pared 0 bases from V and 0 bases from J, leaving 9 bases between. The V gene's germline CDR1 is SGHRS and CDR2 YFSETQ. Here the CDR3 reads CASSLAASSNTGELFF. The CDR3 DNA reads TGCGCCAGCAGCTTGGCGGCCAGCTCGAACACCGGGGAGCTGTTTTTT. The whole variable domain, remainder taken from reference TRBV5-1 and TRBJ2-2, is KAGVTQTPRYLIKTRGQQVTLSCSPISGHRSVSWYQQTPGQGLQFLFEYFSETQRNKGNFPGRFSGRQFSNSRSEMNVSTLELGDSALYLCASSLAASSNTGELFFGEGSRLTVL.

Here the CDR3 DNA reads TGTGCCAGCAGCCAAGTGAATACATCCCCCCAGCATTTT. Translating it yields CASSQVNTSPQHF. J is TRBJ1-5 and V is TRBV3-1; unclear D gene. Looked up from germline, CDR1 is LGHDT and CDR2 is YNNKEL (reference sequence). Trimming took 1 base from V and 10 from J, leaving 11 bases between them. The CDR3 loop spans 13 amino acids.

The chain employs TRBV6-2 or TRBV6-3 and TRBJ1-1; TRBD1 might be the D (5 bases). V dropped 5 bases and J dropped 5 bases, with 18 bases sitting between them. The CDR3 totals 15 residues. Per germline, CDR1 MNHEY and CDR2 SVGEGT. The CDR3 is CASSPGTGIATEAFF. CDR3 nucleotides: TGTGCCAGCAGTCCTGGGACCGGTATCGCGACTGAAGCTTTCTTT.

This clonotype has just a few counts. The chain's CDR3 is CASSELAGGGAKNIQYF. CDR3 nucleotides: TGCGCCAGCAGCGAACTAGCGGGAGGGGGAGCCAAAAACATTCAGTACTTC. This chain links TRBV4-3 with TRBJ2-4; TRBD2 matches at 13 bases. This CDR3 is 17 amino acids long. In germline, CDR1 is LGHNA, CDR2 YSLEER. The trim removed 5 bases at V and 0 bases at J, leaving 4 bases unmatched.

This chain connects TRBV25-1 to TRBJ2-5; D call uncertain. The CDR3 has 13 amino acids. Between the trimmed V and J ends, which lost 3 bases and 5 bases, there was a span of 10 bases. CDR1 MGHDK and CDR2 SYGVNS come from the germline V gene. The CDR3 nucleotides are TGTGCCAGCAGTGATCCTTGGCAGGAGACCCAGTACTTC. This sequence encodes CASSDPWQETQYF.

The chain uses TRBV29-1 and TRBJ2-7, with D perhaps TRBD1 (7 bases). Germline values: CDR1 SQVTM, CDR2 ANQGSEA. The CDR3 is made up of 15 amino acids. The V end lost 4 bases, the J end lost 7 bases, and 23 bases lay between the germline ends. The CDR3 nucleotides read TGCAGCGTTGCCCGCCGGGGGACAGAAAGCGATGAGCAGTACTTC. Translation: CSVARRGTESDEQYF.

The chain employs TRBV10-3 and TRBJ1-1; 7 positions match TRBD1. Trimming at V came to 0 bases and at J to 7 bases, leaving 8 bases not matched to a gene. Germline loops: CDR1 ENHRY, CDR2 SYGVKD. The CDR3 loop spans 15 amino acids. CDR3 amino acids: CAISESGRGVGEAFF. The CDR3 nucleotides read TGTGCCATCAGTGAGTCTGGCAGGGGGGTGGGTGAAGCTTTCTTT.

V is TRBV3-1 and J is TRBJ1-1, with unresolved D. Trimming took 2 bases from V and 7 from J, leaving 8 bases between them. CDR1 and CDR2 (germline): LGHDT, YNNKEL (reference sequence). The CDR3 covers 12 residues. The CDR3 bases are TGTGCCAGCAGCCAAAACAGCTTTGAAGCTTTCTTT. Translated: CASSQNSFEAFF.

As for this clonotype: A read error may account for a junction end that differs from germline. The V gene is TRBV12-3 or TRBV12-4, the J gene TRBJ2-1; D is possibly TRBD2 (6 bases). The CDR3 has 16 residues. The CDR3 DNA reads TGTGCCAGCACCGACCGGGACTTAAGCTCCTGCAATGAGCAGTTCTTC. Translated, it gives CASTDRDLSSCNEQFF.

This clonotype appeared a single time. The V call is TRBV9, the J call TRBJ2-7, with TRBD2 as a possible D gene (6 bases). The CDR3 loop spans 14 amino acids. The V gene lost 4 bases and the J gene lost 4 bases, with 15 bases spanning the gap. CDR1 SGDLS and CDR2 YYNGEE come from the germline V gene. The CDR3 DNA reads as TGTGCCAGCAGCCCGGCGGGGCAAGATTACGAGCAGTACTTC. It specifies CASSPAGQDYEQYF.